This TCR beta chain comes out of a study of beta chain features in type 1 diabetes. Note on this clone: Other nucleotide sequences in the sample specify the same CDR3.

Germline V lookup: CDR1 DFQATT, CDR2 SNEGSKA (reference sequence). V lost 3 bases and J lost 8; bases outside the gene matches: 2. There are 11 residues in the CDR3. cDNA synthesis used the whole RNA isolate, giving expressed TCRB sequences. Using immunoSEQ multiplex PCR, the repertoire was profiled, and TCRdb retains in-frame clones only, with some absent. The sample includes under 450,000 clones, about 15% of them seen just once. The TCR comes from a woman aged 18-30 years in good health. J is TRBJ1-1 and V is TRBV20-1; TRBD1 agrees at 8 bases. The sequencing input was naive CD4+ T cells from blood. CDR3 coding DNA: TGCAGTGCTAGGGGGACAGGCGAAGCTTTCTTT. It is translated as CSARGTGEAFF.